One and the same sample provided the 17 T cell receptor beta chains below, sequenced in a study of OX40 agonist ivuxolimab in advanced cancers. TCRdb keeps only in-frame clones here, not all; method: immunoSEQ multiplex PCR. The sample includes about 60,000 clones, about nine tenths seen only once; the top ten take less than 1.1%. This specimen was CD4+ or CD8+ T cells sorted from blood, taken in a trial of the OX40 agonist ivuxolimab. The receptor source for this set is an adult with an advanced solid tumor such as melanoma, head and neck, liver or kidney cancer.

The chain carries TRBV9 and TRBJ2-2; tentative D call: TRBD1 (7 bases). The CDR3 contains 16 residues. Germline V gene data show CDR1 as SGDLS and CDR2 as YYNGEE. V was cut by 0 bases and J by 2 bases, with 11 bases left in between. The CDR3 region has the DNA TGTGCCAGCAGCGTAGGGACAGGACTAAACACCGGGGAGCTGTTTTTT. Its protein product is CASSVGTGLNTGELFF.

V gene TRBV10-3 combines with J gene TRBJ2-4; 7 bases map to TRBD2. Germline V gene data show CDR1 as ENHRY and CDR2 as SYGVKD. With V trimmed by 10 bases and J by 3 bases, 3 bases remained unmatched. The CDR3 consists of 12 residues. The CDR3 region is CASGRGKNIQYF. The CDR3 nucleotides read TGTGCCAGCGGGAGAGGCAAAAACATTCAGTACTTC.

The chain is built from TRBV30 and TRBJ1-1, with 7 bases lining up with TRBD1. CDR1 and CDR2 (germline): GTSNPN, SVGIG (reference sequence). The V and J ends lost 8 bases and 4 bases, in that order; junction bases with no gene match: 10. This CDR3 spans 13 amino acids. The CDR3 DNA reads as TGTGCCGCGTTACAGGGGTCTGGCACTGAAGCTTTCTTT. Encoded protein: CAALQGSGTEAFF.

This chain connects TRBV5-6 to TRBJ1-1; D unclear. The CDR3 totals 13 residues. The V gene's germline CDR1 is SGHDT and CDR2 YYEEEE. Trimming stripped 2 bases from V and 0 bases from J, with 5 bases between. DNA for the CDR3: TGTGCCAGCAGCTTTCTCCTGAACACTGAAGCTTTCTTT. Protein sequence: CASSFLLNTEAFF. Using reference TRBV5-6 and TRBJ1-1 for the parts outside the CDR3, the full variable domain is DAGVTQSPTHLIKTRGQQVTLRCSPKSGHDTVSWYQQALGQGPQFIFQYYEEEERQRGNFPDRFSGHQFPNYSSELNVNALLLGDSALYLCASSFLLNTEAFFGQGTRLTVV.

J is TRBJ2-4 and V is TRBV7-9; D may be TRBD2 (5 bases). The CDR3 length is 15 residues. Germline lookup yields CDR1 SEHNR and CDR2 FQNEAQ (reference sequence). Trimming removed 0 bases from V and 3 bases from J, with 9 bases in between. In DNA, the CDR3 is TGTGCCAGCAGCTTAGCGGCCGGGGTCAAAAACATTCAGTACTTC. This encodes CASSLAAGVKNIQYF.

V is TRBV5-5 and J is TRBJ1-1; D is unclear. The CDR3 extends over 12 amino acids. Trimming removed 6 bases at V and 7 bases at J, with 13 bases between. Germline CDR1 SGHKS, CDR2 YYEKEE (reference sequence). Written as DNA, the CDR3 is TGTGCCAGCACCCTCTCCCGGGTTGAAGCTTTCTTT. This codes for CASTLSRVEAFF.

J is TRBJ1-5 and V is TRBV28; D gene uncertain. V shed 6 bases and J shed 9 bases, with 9 bases lying between them. The CDR3 is made up of 11 amino acids. Per germline, CDR1 MDHEN and CDR2 SYDVKM. CDR3 DNA: TGTGCCAGCAGCTACCGGGGGCCCCAGCATTTT. As protein: CASSYRGPQHF. Combining the CDR3 with reference TRBV28 and TRBJ1-5 gives the whole variable domain DVKVTQSSRYLVKRTGEKVFLECVQDMDHENMFWYRQDPGLGLRLIYFSYDVKMKEKGDIPEGYSVSREKKERFSLILESASTNQTSMYLCASSYRGPQHFGDGTRLSIL.

The rearrangement links TRBV5-4 to TRBJ2-2; D is perhaps TRBD1 or TRBD2 (5 bases each). Trimming took 5 bases from V and 9 from J, leaving 8 bases between them. This CDR3 region has 11 residues. Looked up from germline, CDR1 is SGHNT and CDR2 is YYREEE (reference sequence). This CDR3 reads CASRGDRELFF. The CDR3 nucleotides are TGTGCCAGCAGAGGGGACCGGGAGCTGTTTTTT.

This clone was detected only once. The chain carries TRBV7-9 and TRBJ1-4, with D maybe TRBD1 (6 bases). Germline V gene sequence: CDR1 SEHNR, CDR2 FQNEAQ (reference sequence). This CDR3 contains 16 residues. V was clipped by 5 bases and J by 5 bases, with 18 bases between them. The CDR3: CASSPPGQGLNEKLFF. The CDR3 coding sequence is TGTGCCAGCAGCCCCCCCGGGCAGGGGCTCAATGAAAAACTGTTTTTT.

The chain has TRBV19 and TRBJ2-7, with TRBD1 matching 9 bases. This CDR3 comprises 14 residues. J was trimmed by 6 bases and V by 5 bases; bases with no gene match: 8. Germline values: CDR1 LNHDA, CDR2 SQIVND (reference sequence). The CDR3 loop is CASSSRDRASEQYF. In DNA form, the CDR3 reads TGTGCCAGTAGTTCCCGGGACAGGGCCTCCGAGCAGTACTTC.

This chain connects TRBV2 to TRBJ1-2, with D unclear. V lost 6 bases to trimming and J lost 3 bases, with 11 bases between them. Germline CDR1 is SNHLY and CDR2 is FYNNEI. There are 13 residues in the CDR3. The CDR3 here is CASRGTWDYGYTF. The CDR3 DNA sequence: TGTGCCAGCAGGGGAACCTGGGACTATGGCTACACCTTC.

The rearrangement uses TRBV6-5 and TRBJ2-5; perhaps TRBD2 as D (6 bases). The CDR3 covers 13 residues. Per germline, CDR1 MNHEY and CDR2 SVGAGI. The V gene lost 6 bases and the J gene lost 4 bases, with 12 bases spanning the gap. This CDR3 is CASRTGVLETQYF. In nucleotides, the CDR3 is TGTGCCAGCAGAACGGGGGTCCTAGAGACCCAGTACTTC.

The chain links TRBV9 to TRBJ2-1; D is unclear. V gave up 3 bases and J gave up 5 bases, with 9 bases separating them. The germline V gene encodes CDR1 SGDLS and CDR2 YYNGEE. The CDR3 has 13 residues. DNA of the CDR3: TGTGCCAGCAGCGCCAGAGGTAACAATGAGCAGTTCTTC. Amino acids: CASSARGNNEQFF.

This clone was counted once. The germline gene is not matched at one end of the junction; a read error may be the cause. J is TRBJ1-3 and V is TRBV5-4; D is undetermined. Germline V CDR1 and CDR2: SGHNT, YYREEE (reference sequence). The CDR3 is 13 amino acids. As DNA, the CDR3 is TGTGCCAGCAGTTTGGTGGAAGGAAACACCATATATTTT. Amino acids: CASSLVEGNTIYF.

This clone came up once. V and J are TRBV7-2 and TRBJ2-7; possible D gene TRBD2, 6 bases. This CDR3 spans 15 amino acids. Germline CDR1 reads SGHTA; CDR2 reads FQGNSA. V was trimmed by 1 base and J by 4 bases, leaving 14 bases between them. The CDR3 bases are TGTGCCAGCAGCTTAGAGGGAGGCGGAGCTTACGAGCAGTACTTC. Translating gives CASSLEGGGAYEQYF.

The chain employs TRBV2 and TRBJ2-1; TRBD2 agrees at 12 bases. V was clipped by 8 bases and J by 15 bases; unmatched bases: 17. The germline CDR1 and CDR2 sequences are SNHLY and FYNNEI. The CDR3 is made up of 15 amino acids. Here the CDR3 reads CASRPAGTSGRTRFF. The CDR3 DNA is TGTGCCAGCCGGCCCGCCGGGACTAGCGGGCGTACGCGGTTCTTC.

The chain combines TRBV11-3 with TRBJ2-5; 8 nucleotides match TRBD1. The CDR3 length is 13 residues. Germline values: CDR1 SGHNT, CDR2 YENEEA. The ends lost 8 bases at V and 4 bases at J; junction bases unmatched: 6. The CDR3 loop reads CASSGGRSETQYF. CDR3 coding DNA: TGTGCCAGCTCAGGGGGCCGGTCAGAGACCCAGTACTTC.